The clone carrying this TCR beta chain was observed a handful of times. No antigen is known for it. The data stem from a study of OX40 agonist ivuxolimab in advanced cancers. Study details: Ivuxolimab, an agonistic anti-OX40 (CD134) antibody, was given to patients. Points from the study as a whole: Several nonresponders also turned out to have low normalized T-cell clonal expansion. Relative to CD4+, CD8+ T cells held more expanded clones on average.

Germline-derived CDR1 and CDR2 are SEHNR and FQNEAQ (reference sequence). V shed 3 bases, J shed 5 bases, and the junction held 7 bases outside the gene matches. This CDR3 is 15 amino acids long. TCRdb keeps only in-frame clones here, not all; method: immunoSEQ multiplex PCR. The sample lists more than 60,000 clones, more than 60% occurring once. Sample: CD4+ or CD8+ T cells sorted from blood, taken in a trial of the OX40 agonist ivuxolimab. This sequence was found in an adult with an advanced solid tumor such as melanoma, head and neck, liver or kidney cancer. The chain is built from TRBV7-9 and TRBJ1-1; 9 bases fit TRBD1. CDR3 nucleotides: TGTGCCAGCAGCTTCAACAGGGGGCTTAGGACTGAAGCTTTCTTT. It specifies CASSFNRGLRTEAFF.